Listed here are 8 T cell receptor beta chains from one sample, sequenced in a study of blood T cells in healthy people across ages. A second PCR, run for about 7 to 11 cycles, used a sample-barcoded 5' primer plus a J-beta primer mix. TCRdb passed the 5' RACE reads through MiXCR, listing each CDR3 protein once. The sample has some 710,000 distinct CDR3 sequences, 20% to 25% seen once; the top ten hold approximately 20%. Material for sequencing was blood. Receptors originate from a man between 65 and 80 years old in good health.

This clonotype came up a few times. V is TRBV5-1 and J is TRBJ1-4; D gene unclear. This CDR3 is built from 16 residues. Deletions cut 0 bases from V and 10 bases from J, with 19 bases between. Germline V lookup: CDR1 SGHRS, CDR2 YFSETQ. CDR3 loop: CASSLDIGPTSGKLFF. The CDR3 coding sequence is TGCGCCAGCAGCTTGGATATTGGGCCGACAAGTGGAAAACTGTTTTTT.

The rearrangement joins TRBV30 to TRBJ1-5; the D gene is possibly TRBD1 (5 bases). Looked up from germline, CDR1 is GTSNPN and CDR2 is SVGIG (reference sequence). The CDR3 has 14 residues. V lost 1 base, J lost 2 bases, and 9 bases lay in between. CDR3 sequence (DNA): TGTGCCTGGAGTGCGCAGGGCGGCAATCAGCCCCAGCATTTT. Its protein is CAWSAQGGNQPQHF.

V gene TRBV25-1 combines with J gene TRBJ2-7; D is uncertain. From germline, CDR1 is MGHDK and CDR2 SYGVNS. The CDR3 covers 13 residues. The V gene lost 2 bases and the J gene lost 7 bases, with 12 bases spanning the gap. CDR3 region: CASSEGSPEEQYF. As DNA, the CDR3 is TGTGCCAGCAGTGAAGGCTCCCCCGAGGAGCAGTACTTC.

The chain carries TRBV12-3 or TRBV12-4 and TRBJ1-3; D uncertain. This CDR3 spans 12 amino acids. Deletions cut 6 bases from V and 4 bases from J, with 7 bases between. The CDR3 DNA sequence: TGTGCCAGCAGGGTTTTCGGAAACACCATATATTTT. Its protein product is CASRVFGNTIYF.

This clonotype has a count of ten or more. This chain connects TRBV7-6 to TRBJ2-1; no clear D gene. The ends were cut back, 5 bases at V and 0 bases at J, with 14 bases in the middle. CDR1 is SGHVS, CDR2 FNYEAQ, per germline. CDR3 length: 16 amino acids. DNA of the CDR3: TGTGCCAGCAGCACATCACAAAAGGGCTCCTACAATGAGCAGTTCTTC. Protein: CASSTSQKGSYNEQFF.

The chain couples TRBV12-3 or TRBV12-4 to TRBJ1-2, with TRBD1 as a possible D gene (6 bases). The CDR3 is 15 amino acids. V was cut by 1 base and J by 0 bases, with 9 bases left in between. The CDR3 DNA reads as TGTGCCAGCAGTTTAGGACAGGTTCCTAACTATGGCTACACCTTC. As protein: CASSLGQVPNYGYTF.

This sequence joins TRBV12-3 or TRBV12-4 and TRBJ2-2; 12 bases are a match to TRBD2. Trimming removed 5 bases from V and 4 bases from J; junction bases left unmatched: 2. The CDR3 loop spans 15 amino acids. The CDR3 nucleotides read TGTGCCAGCAGTCCACTAGCGGGAGGCACCGGGGAGCTGTTTTTT. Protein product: CASSPLAGGTGELFF.

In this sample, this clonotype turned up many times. The CDR3 reads CSVEDPASTGELFF. The CDR3 bases are TGCAGCGTTGAAGATCCCGCAAGTACCGGGGAGCTGTTTTTT. The J gene is TRBJ2-2, the V gene TRBV29-1; no clear D gene. Between the trimmed V and J ends, which lost 0 bases and 5 bases, there was a span of 10 bases. Germline V CDR1 and CDR2: SQVTM, ANQGSEA. The CDR3 is made up of 14 amino acids.